The 25 T cell receptor beta chains below were found in one sample sequenced in a study of blood T cell repertoires in COVID-19. Profiled with immunoSEQ multiplex PCR; TCRdb holds only in-frame clones, not every one. This table holds some 190,000 clones, 70% to 90% found once. The sequenced sample consisted of peripheral blood. These receptors came from a person between 65 and 80 years old with COVID-19, enrolled during active disease.

This chain links TRBV19 with TRBJ2-1, with TRBD2 as a possible D gene (6 bases). CDR1 LNHDA and CDR2 SQIVND come from the germline V gene (reference sequence). V was shortened by 3 bases and J by 1 base, with 10 bases between the two germline ends. This CDR3 region has 15 residues. CDR3 loop: CASSILAESYNEQFF. CDR3 DNA: TGTGCCAGTAGTATTTTAGCGGAATCCTACAATGAGCAGTTCTTC.

CDR3 sequence (DNA): TGTGCCAGCAGCCATGGACAGGAAGGGTCACCCCTCCACTTT. Amino acid sequence: CASSHGQEGSPLHF. The chain carries TRBV3-1 (or the pseudogene TRBV3-2) and TRBJ1-6; 7 nucleotides line up with TRBD1. The CDR3 is 14 amino acids. Germline-derived CDR1 and CDR2 are LGHDT and YNNKEL (reference sequence). With 3 bases clipped from V and 10 bases from J, the junction kept 6 bases outside the gene matches.

This clone showed up just a few times. V and J are TRBV5-5 and TRBJ2-7, with a weak D call TRBD2 (6 bases). V was trimmed by 4 bases and J by 3 bases, leaving 26 bases between them. Per germline, CDR1 SGHKS and CDR2 YYEKEE (reference sequence). CDR3 length equals 18 residues. The CDR3 DNA reads TGTGCCAGCAGCCACCGCTGGGGTAGCGGCCTAACCAACTACGAGCAGTACTTC. It codes for CASSHRWGSGLTNYEQYF.

The chain links TRBV7-7 to TRBJ2-1, with a tentative D call TRBD1 (5 bases). Deletions cut 1 base from V and 10 bases from J, with 17 bases between. CDR3 length: 15 residues. Looked up from germline, CDR1 is SSHAT and CDR2 is FNYEAQ (reference sequence). The CDR3 is CASSLVQEWIGEQFF. CDR3 nucleotide sequence: TGTGCCAGCAGCTTAGTACAGGAGTGGATCGGGGAGCAGTTCTTC.

This clone was seen a single time. DNA of the CDR3: TGCGCCAGCAGCTTGGGGATCTGGGACAGTGACTCACCCCTCCACTTT. Protein sequence: CASSLGIWDSDSPLHF. The rearrangement uses TRBV5-1 and TRBJ1-6, with 7 bases identical to TRBD1. Germline CDR1 SGHRS, CDR2 YFSETQ. The CDR3 sequence is 16 residues long. Trimming at V came to 0 bases and at J to 10 bases, leaving 10 bases not matched to a gene.

A few counts support this clone. The V and J genes are TRBV2 and TRBJ2-7; D gene ambiguous. Trimming left V 6 bases short and J 1 base short, with 10 bases between. This CDR3 spans 13 amino acids. CDR1 is SNHLY, CDR2 FYNNEI, per germline. CDR3 sequence reads: CASRQSPSYEQYF. In DNA, the CDR3 is TGTGCCAGCAGACAGTCCCCATCCTACGAGCAGTACTTC.

This chain links TRBV19 with TRBJ1-3; no reliable D call. Germline values: CDR1 LNHDA, CDR2 SQIVND (reference sequence). The CDR3 is 13 residues long. V shed 7 bases and J shed 9 bases, with 16 bases lying between them. The CDR3 loop is CASNSAERSTIYF. The CDR3 DNA is TGTGCCAGTAATTCGGCGGAGCGCAGCACCATATATTTT.

The rearrangement uses TRBV9 and TRBJ1-3; D is possibly TRBD1 (5 bases). Germline CDR1 is SGDLS and CDR2 is YYNGEE. The germline V and J ends were trimmed by 0 bases and 4 bases, with 17 bases remaining between them. CDR3 length: 17 residues. The CDR3 bases are TGTGCCAGCAGCGTAGCTGGGGCCCGAATGAGCGGAAACACCATATATTTT. Translating gives CASSVAGARMSGNTIYF.

This clone was seen just once. The V and J genes are TRBV2 and TRBJ1-5; the match to TRBD1 covers 7 bases. The CDR3 is 13 residues long. Germline CDR1 is SNHLY and CDR2 is FYNNEI. The V segment lost 4 bases and the J segment 7 bases; nucleotides outside the gene matches: 4. The CDR3 nucleotides are TGTGCCAGCAGTGGGACAGGAGAACAGCCCCAGCATTTT. Translated: CASSGTGEQPQHF.

The genes are TRBV3-1 (or the pseudogene TRBV3-2) and TRBJ2-5; 8 nucleotides agree with TRBD2. V shed 4 bases, J shed 4 bases, and the junction held 20 bases outside the gene matches. Germline-derived CDR1 and CDR2 are LGHDT and YNNKEL (reference sequence). This CDR3 has 19 amino acids. The CDR3 DNA follows: TGTGCCAGCAGCCGCGGGTGGCCTGGTTTTGGTCTAGCGGGAGAGACCCAGTACTTC. This translates into CASSRGWPGFGLAGETQYF.

The gene calls are TRBV2 and TRBJ2-3, with 10 bases fitting TRBD2. V trimming: 6 bases; J trimming: 4 bases; junction bases outside the gene matches: 7. The CDR3 is made up of 15 amino acids. Looked up from germline, CDR1 is SNHLY and CDR2 is FYNNEI. The CDR3 nucleotides are TGTGCCAGCAGGCTAGCTAGCGGGAGTGCAGATACGCAGTATTTT. Translating gives CASRLASGSADTQYF. Based on the CDR3 plus reference TRBV2 and TRBJ2-3, the full variable domain is EPEVTQTPSHQVTQMGQEVILRCVPISNHLYFYWYRQILGQKVEFLVSFYNNEISEKSEIFDDQFSVERPDGSNFTLKIRSTKLEDSAMYFCASRLASGSADTQYFGPGTRLTVL.

V and J are TRBV11-1 and TRBJ2-5; 7 nucleotides match TRBD1. The junction had 5 bases not matched to a gene; V was cut back by 5 bases and J by 2 bases. The CDR3 runs to 14 residues. From germline, CDR1 is SGHAT and CDR2 FQDESV (reference sequence). CDR3: CASSLTGNQETQYF. The CDR3 DNA reads as TGTGCCAGCAGCCTGACAGGGAATCAAGAGACCCAGTACTTC.

The chain links TRBV9 to TRBJ1-1; 9 nucleotides match TRBD1. The CDR3 length is 15 residues. Per germline, CDR1 SGDLS and CDR2 YYNGEE. V shed 3 bases and J 4 bases; nucleotides not matched to a gene: 7. CDR3 nucleotides: TGTGCCAGCAGCGCCTCACAGGGGGCGAGCACTGAAGCTTTCTTT. Encoded protein: CASSASQGASTEAFF.

The chain has TRBV7-2 and TRBJ1-5, with D possibly being TRBD1 (5 bases). CDR3 size: 14 residues. Germline-derived CDR1 and CDR2 are SGHTA and FQGNSA. With 5 bases removed from V and 5 bases from J, the gap between germline ends came to 13 bases. CDR3 in DNA: TGTGCCAGCAGCCTTAGGGGCAGGGATCAGCCCCAGCATTTT. This translates into CASSLRGRDQPQHF.

The chain links TRBV7-9 to TRBJ2-4; TRBD2 matches at 7 bases. The CDR3 extends over 14 amino acids. V gave up 2 bases and J gave up 5 bases; unmatched junction bases: 3. Germline V gene data show CDR1 as SEHNR and CDR2 as FQNEAQ (reference sequence). CDR3 in amino acids: CASSLLAGENIQYF. The DNA for the CDR3 is TGTGCCAGCAGCTTATTGGCGGGGGAAAACATTCAGTACTTC. Full variable domain (outside the CDR3, taken from reference TRBV7-9 and TRBJ2-4): DTGVSQNPRHKITKRGQNVTFRCDPISEHNRLYWYRQTLGQGPEFLTYFQNEAQLEKSRLLSDRFSAERPKGSFSTLEIQRTEQGDSAMYLCASSLLAGENIQYFGAGTRLSVL.

V usage is TRBV10-3 and J usage is TRBJ2-7, with D possibly being TRBD1 (5 bases). Trimming stripped 2 bases from V and 0 bases from J, with 14 bases between. The CDR3 has 16 residues. Per the germline V gene, CDR1 is ENHRY and CDR2 is SYGVKD. In nucleotides, the CDR3 is TGTGCCATCAGTGAGGTCCACAGGTCCGTCTCCTACGAGCAGTACTTC. As protein: CAISEVHRSVSYEQYF.

This sequence joins TRBV28 and TRBJ1-5; D gene ambiguous. The V gene's germline CDR1 is MDHEN and CDR2 SYDVKM. Trimming shortened V by 1 base and J by 6 bases, and 13 bases separated the two germline ends. This CDR3 contains 15 residues. The CDR3 loop reads CASSLSGGHGQPQHF. CDR3 DNA: TGTGCCAGCAGTTTATCAGGAGGGCATGGTCAGCCCCAGCATTTT.

The V and J genes are TRBV5-3 and TRBJ2-2; the match to TRBD1 covers 10 bases. TRBV5-3 is assigned to the ORF class and has an uncertain function. The junction had 2 bases not matched to a gene; V was cut back by 3 bases and J by 6 bases. The CDR3 runs 14 residues. CDR3 sequence: CARSSGTGAGELFF. The CDR3 coding sequence is TGTGCCAGAAGCTCAGGGACAGGGGCCGGGGAGCTGTTTTTT.

The chain combines TRBV7-2 with TRBJ1-1; a weak D match, TRBD1 (6 bases). Trimming pared 3 bases from V and 7 bases from J, leaving 12 bases between. The CDR3 is made up of 13 amino acids. Germline CDR1 SGHTA, CDR2 FQGNSA. The CDR3 bases are TGTGCCAGCAGCTTCGTACAGGGTAATGAAGCTTTCTTT. This translates into CASSFVQGNEAFF.

This clone was picked up one time. V is TRBV7-2 and J is TRBJ2-2, with a possible D match to TRBD2 (5 bases). Trimming stripped 5 bases from V and 4 bases from J, with 11 bases between. Germline V gene data show CDR1 as SGHTA and CDR2 as FQGNSA. The CDR3 is made up of 14 amino acids. This CDR3 is CASSTSIRTGELFF. CDR3 sequence (DNA): TGTGCCAGCAGCACTAGTATCCGCACCGGGGAGCTGTTTTTT.

V usage is TRBV9 and J usage is TRBJ2-2; the D is unclear. The V end was cut by 0 bases, the J end by 3 bases, with 6 bases between. Germline V gene lookup returns CDR1 SGDLS and CDR2 YYNGEE. The CDR3 has 14 residues. CDR3 sequence (DNA): TGTGCCAGCAGCGTAGCTACGGACACCGGGGAGCTGTTTTTT. Translation gives CASSVATDTGELFF.

This clone was observed a single time. The chain links TRBV19 to TRBJ1-1; 8 bases agree with TRBD1. Germline lookup yields CDR1 LNHDA and CDR2 SQIVND (reference sequence). V trimming: 6 bases; J trimming: 4 bases; junction bases outside the gene matches: 7. There are 14 residues in the CDR3. The CDR3 protein is CASRKDRDGTEAFF. As DNA, the CDR3 is TGTGCCAGTAGAAAGGACAGGGACGGCACTGAAGCTTTCTTT.

The chain combines TRBV27 with TRBJ2-7; TRBD1 matches 8 bases. The CDR3 runs 14 residues. CDR1 and CDR2 from the germline V gene are MNHEY and SMNVEV (reference sequence). V lost 1 base and J lost 7; bases outside the gene matches: 6. The CDR3 bases are TGTGCCAGCAGTTTATGGGGACAGGCGGTGGAGCAGTACTTC. This translates into CASSLWGQAVEQYF.

This chain connects TRBV7-9 to TRBJ1-6; D gene ambiguous. Germline V lookup: CDR1 SEHNR, CDR2 FQNEAQ (reference sequence). V was cut by 4 bases and J by 9 bases, with 13 bases left in between. The length of the CDR3 is 14 residues. This CDR3 reads CASSSGVQASPLHF. The CDR3 DNA follows: TGTGCCAGCAGCTCCGGGGTCCAGGCTTCACCCCTCCACTTT.

The chain carries TRBV7-9 and TRBJ1-1; perhaps TRBD1 as D (5 bases). CDR3 length: 12 residues. The germline V gene encodes CDR1 SEHNR and CDR2 FQNEAQ (reference sequence). The V and J ends lost 2 bases and 8 bases respectively, with 9 bases between them. Here the CDR3 reads CASSLIDREAFF. In DNA, the CDR3 is TGTGCCAGCAGCTTAATTGACAGAGAAGCTTTCTTT.